The rows below give T cell receptor beta chains drawn from one sample of a study of shared clonotypes between healthy human individuals. Assay: immunoSEQ multiplex PCR; the TCRdb copy retains only in-frame clones and omits some. The sample lists around 1,100,000 clones, roughly 80% occurring once. Sample: memory CD4+ T cells from PBMCs. The receptor source for this set is a man younger than 30 in good health. Some clones in this sample may be carry-over from other donors' samples. The CDR3 runs from the conserved cysteine through the conserved F or W. Fields, in order: clone size, V gene, J gene, D gene, CDR3 DNA, CDR3 protein. D genes are given only for firm matches. Clone size appears in some rows only: once, few, many, or a class for an expanded clone.

.,TRBV30,TRBJ1-2,.,TGTGCCTGGAACCCGGACACAGGCTATGGCTACACCTTC,CAWNPDTGYGYTF
.,TRBV27,TRBJ2-7,TRBD2,TGTGCCAGCTCCAGAGATAGCGGGAGTGGCTACGAGCAGTACTTC,CASSRDSGSGYEQYF
.,TRBV2,TRBJ1-5,.,TGTGCCAGCAGTGGAGATTTTCAGCCCCAGCATTTT,CASSGDFQPQHF
.,TRBV7-9,TRBJ2-3,TRBD2,TGTGCCAGCAGCCAAGCGGGAGCTGGAGATACGCAGTATTTT,CASSQAGAGDTQYF
.,TRBV5-1,TRBJ2-3,.,TGCGCCAGCAGGTTCGCAGGGTACACAGATACGCAGTATTTT,CASRFAGYTDTQYF
many,TRBV13,TRBJ2-5,.,TGTGCCAGCAGCCTAGAGTACGACAGCCAAGAGACCCAGTACTTC,CASSLEYDSQETQYF
.,TRBV28,TRBJ1-2,.,TGTGCCAGCAGCCGCGAGAGGGCTCGGCTTTACTATGGCTACACCTTC,CASSRERARLYYGYTF
.,TRBV6-4,TRBJ2-1,.,TGTGCCAGCAGTGGTCACGGCGGCAACGAGCAGTTCTTC,CASSGHGGNEQFF
.,TRBV30,TRBJ2-1,TRBD2,TGTGCCTTAGGACTAGCGGCAACCGTTTACAATGAGCAGTTCTTC,CALGLAATVYNEQFF
.,TRBV5-1,TRBJ2-5,.,TGCGCCAGCAGCGTAACCGGGGGAACGGGGTGGGAAAAGGAGACCCAGTACTTC,CASSVTGGTGWEKETQYF
.,TRBV7-2,TRBJ2-6,TRBD2,TGTGCCAGCAGCTTTTGGGCTAGCGGGAGCGCTGGGGCCAACGTCCTGACTTTC,CASSFWASGSAGANVLTF
.,TRBV6-6,TRBJ1-5,.,TGTGCCAGCAGTTTCCCGGATCAGCCCCAGCATTTT,CASSFPDQPQHF
.,TRBV5-1,TRBJ2-7,TRBD2,TGCGCCAGCAGCGTTACCGGGACTAGCAGCTACGAGCAGTACTTC,CASSVTGTSSYEQYF
.,TRBV29-1,TRBJ2-1,TRBD2,TGCAGCGTGGCCCGGACTAGCGGGAGCGATGAGCAGTTCTTC,CSVARTSGSDEQFF
.,TRBV5-6,TRBJ2-5,.,TGTGCCAGCAGCTTGTCAATGGGGTTTCAAGAGACCCAGTACTTC,CASSLSMGFQETQYF
.,TRBV5-1,TRBJ2-3,TRBD2,TGCGCCAGCATGATAGCGGGGGGAAGCACAGATACGCAGTATTTT,CASMIAGGSTDTQYF
once,TRBV2,TRBJ2-7,TRBD1,TGTGCCACAACCGGGACAGGGGGCTACGAGCAGTACTTC,CATTGTGGYEQYF
.,TRBV27,TRBJ2-1,TRBD2,TGTGCCAGCGGATCTCTAGCGGGACTCTACAATGAGCAGTTCTTC,CASGSLAGLYNEQFF
once,TRBV6-1,TRBJ2-7,TRBD1,TGTGCCAGCAGTGAAGTTGGACCCGGACAGGGGCGCTACGAGCAGTACTTC,CASSEVGPGQGRYEQYF
.,TRBV30,TRBJ1-2,.,TGTGCCTGGAGTGTACAAGGGTGGTATGGCTACACCTTC,CAWSVQGWYGYTF
.,TRBV28,TRBJ2-1,.,TGTGCCAGCATCTCTGCGGCGGGCAGCTCCTACAATGAGCAGTTCTTC,CASISAAGSSYNEQFF
once,TRBV7-2,TRBJ2-1,TRBD2,TGTGCCAGCAGCTTATTCGCTAGCGGGGCCTCCTACAATGAGCAGTTCTTC,CASSLFASGASYNEQFF
.,TRBV20-1,TRBJ2-3,.,TGCAGTGCTAGCCTAGCTGATACGCAGTATTTT,CSASLADTQYF